One and the same sample provided the 25 T cell receptor beta chains below, sequenced in a study of beta chain features in type 1 diabetes. Expressed TCRB transcripts were sequenced, since all the RNA that had been isolated was reverse transcribed. Clones were read by immunoSEQ multiplex PCR, and TCRdb kept only the in-frame ones, dropping some. The data contain around 300,000 clones, about 10% of them seen just once; the ten biggest clones take up about 0.015%. Sequenced: naive CD4+ T cells from blood. These receptors were taken from a woman in her twenties or thirties in good health.

There are a few counts of this clone. The chain uses TRBV28 and TRBJ1-2, with 9 bases fitting TRBD1. Germline CDR1 and CDR2: MDHEN and SYDVKM. With 4 bases clipped from V and 4 bases from J, the junction kept 7 bases outside the gene matches. CDR3 size: 15 residues. In nucleotides, the CDR3 is TGTGCCAGCAGTTCCTCTCCGGGACAGGGCTATGGCTACACCTTC. Its protein is CASSSSPGQGYGYTF.

This clone was counted a few times. J is TRBJ1-5 and V is TRBV27, with D unresolved. Trimming cost V 4 bases and J 2 bases, with 15 bases left between them. The CDR3 has 16 amino acids. Germline V gives CDR1 MNHEY, CDR2 SMNVEV (reference sequence). The CDR3 loop reads CASSSSRGSGNQPQHF. CDR3 nucleotide sequence: TGTGCCAGCAGTTCCTCTCGGGGTTCGGGCAATCAGCCCCAGCATTTT.

The table lists this clone with a few counts. CDR3: CASSPRGRTGELFF. The CDR3 DNA reads TGTGCCAGCAGCCCGAGGGGGCGCACCGGGGAGCTGTTTTTT. The rearrangement joins TRBV28 to TRBJ2-2, with TRBD1 matching over 7 bases. The CDR3 is 14 residues long. Germline CDR1 MDHEN, CDR2 SYDVKM. Unmatched junction bases numbered 5, after V lost 6 bases and J lost 4 bases.

The chain uses TRBV28 and TRBJ2-1; 11 bases map to TRBD2. This CDR3 is 17 amino acids long. CDR1 is MDHEN and CDR2 is SYDVKM in the germline V gene. With 7 bases clipped from V and 4 bases from J, the junction kept 12 bases outside the gene matches. The CDR3, as DNA: TGTGCCAGCAACGACGTAGCGGGAGGGCCGGATTACAATGAGCAGTTCTTC. Translated, it gives CASNDVAGGPDYNEQFF.

The V gene is TRBV28, the J gene TRBJ2-1, with 9 bases aligning to TRBD1. Losses at the gene ends were 5 bases for V and 5 bases for J; bases not matched to a gene: 4. Germline V gives CDR1 MDHEN, CDR2 SYDVKM. The CDR3 totals 14 residues. The CDR3 region has the DNA TGTGCCAGCAGTCGGACAGGGGCTGACAATGAGCAGTTCTTC. Its protein is CASSRTGADNEQFF.

There are a few counts of this clone. The V and J genes are TRBV5-4 and TRBJ2-7; 11 bases map to TRBD2. The CDR3 is 16 residues long. Unmatched junction bases numbered 12, after V lost 3 bases and J lost 7 bases. Germline assignment: CDR1 SGHNT and CDR2 YYREEE (reference sequence). CDR3 DNA sequence: TGTGCCAGCAGCTCTCCGACTAGCGGGGACGCCCGGGAGCAGTACTTC. This codes for CASSSPTSGDAREQYF.

This clone turned up a few times. This chain connects TRBV7-3 to TRBJ1-2; the D gene is possibly TRBD1 (6 bases). With 5 bases removed from V and 4 bases from J, the gap between germline ends came to 11 bases. The CDR3 length is 13 residues. The germline V gene encodes CDR1 SGHTA and CDR2 FQGTGA. Here the CDR3 reads CASSPGQFYGYTF. In nucleotides, the CDR3 is TGTGCCAGCAGCCCAGGACAGTTCTATGGCTACACCTTC.

This chain connects TRBV9 to TRBJ2-3, with D possibly matching TRBD1 (6 bases). The CDR3 runs to 20 residues. V dropped 0 bases and J dropped 1 base, with 24 bases sitting between them. Germline loops: CDR1 SGDLS, CDR2 YYNGEE. The CDR3 DNA follows: TGTGCCAGCAGCGTAGGACCTTCGGGCAGGGGAATTTCGGGCACAGATACGCAGTATTTT. This translates into CASSVGPSGRGISGTDTQYF.

The sample holds a few counts of this clone. The gene calls are TRBV4-3 and TRBJ2-2, with 8 positions matching TRBD2. V lost 1 base to trimming and J lost 4 bases; unmatched junction nucleotides: 8. Germline CDR1 LGHNA, CDR2 YSLEER. CDR3 length: 17 residues. DNA for the CDR3: TGCGCCAGCAGCCAAGCTGACGGGAGGGCTCCCACCGGGGAGCTGTTTTTT. Translation: CASSQADGRAPTGELFF.

This clone has more than one count but fewer than ten. The CDR3 loop reads CASSFLQGLSEQYF. In DNA, the CDR3 is TGTGCCAGCAGCTTTCTACAGGGCCTATCCGAGCAGTACTTC. The chain recombines TRBV7-2 with TRBJ2-7; tentative D call: TRBD1 (6 bases). The CDR3 has 14 amino acids. In germline, CDR1 is SGHTA, CDR2 FQGNSA. V was clipped by 3 bases and J by 6 bases, with 15 bases between them.

The chain uses TRBV28 and TRBJ2-4, with D perhaps TRBD2 (5 bases). Per germline, CDR1 MDHEN and CDR2 SYDVKM. Trimming pared 7 bases from V and 6 bases from J, leaving 19 bases between. CDR3 length equals 15 residues. The CDR3 sequence is CASIGGRDGGNIQYF. For the CDR3, the DNA is TGTGCCAGCATTGGAGGACGCGATGGAGGAAACATTCAGTACTTC.

The chain links TRBV28 to TRBJ2-7, with D possibly being TRBD1 (5 bases). V dropped 6 bases and J dropped 2 bases, with 14 bases sitting between them. The CDR3 runs 14 residues. Per the germline V gene, CDR1 is MDHEN and CDR2 is SYDVKM. The CDR3 here is CASRPPARAYEQYF. The CDR3 nucleotides read TGTGCCAGCAGGCCCCCCGCCAGGGCCTACGAGCAGTACTTC.

This clone occurred a few times. CDR3 nucleotide sequence: TGTGCCAGCAGCCGACAGGGGGCGAGCTACAATGAGCAGTTCTTC. This translates into CASSRQGASYNEQFF. The V and J genes are TRBV7-2 and TRBJ2-1; 10 nucleotides agree with TRBD1. Germline values: CDR1 SGHTA, CDR2 FQGNSA. The CDR3 loop spans 15 amino acids. J lost 3 bases, V lost 5 bases, and 4 bases had no gene match.

This chain connects TRBV6-5 to TRBJ2-2; TRBD1 agrees at 8 bases. The CDR3 loop spans 16 amino acids. Germline V gives CDR1 MNHEY, CDR2 SVGAGI. With 2 bases clipped from V and 5 bases from J, the junction kept 7 bases outside the gene matches. CDR3 sequence: CASSYGTGPGTGELFF. CDR3 in DNA: TGTGCCAGCAGTTACGGGACAGGACCGGGGACCGGGGAGCTGTTTTTT.

DNA of the CDR3: TGCGCCAGCAGATGGTCGGGACAGGGGAACACTGAAGCTTTCTTT. The encoded protein is CASRWSGQGNTEAFF. This chain joins TRBV5-1 and TRBJ1-1; 9 bases map to TRBD1. Germline CDR1 and CDR2: SGHRS and YFSETQ. The CDR3 contains 15 residues. The ends lost 5 bases at V and 1 base at J; junction bases unmatched: 6.

This clone turned up a few times. The chain is built from TRBV7-3 and TRBJ2-1; perhaps TRBD2 as D (6 bases). The V and J ends lost 5 bases and 0 bases respectively, with 14 bases between them. Germline values: CDR1 SGHTA, CDR2 FQGTGA. The CDR3 length is 16 residues. The CDR3 DNA reads TGTGCCAGCAGCACTGCCGGGAGCTCCTCCTACAATGAGCAGTTCTTC. It codes for CASSTAGSSSYNEQFF.

The J gene is TRBJ2-5, the V gene TRBV7-3; D is uncertain. The CDR3 length is 13 residues. V lost 4 bases, J lost 2 bases, and 8 bases lay in between. The germline gives CDR1 SGHTA, CDR2 FQGTGA. The CDR3 sequence is CASSSSPQETQYF. CDR3 nucleotides: TGTGCCAGCAGCTCTTCCCCGCAAGAGACCCAGTACTTC.

This clone was counted a few times. V is TRBV19 and J is TRBJ1-1; D is ambiguous. The V end was cut by 3 bases, the J end by 4 bases, with 9 bases between. This CDR3 contains 13 residues. CDR1 and CDR2 (germline): LNHDA, SQIVND (reference sequence). CDR3 region: CASSMRGGTEAFF. The CDR3, as DNA: TGTGCCAGTAGTATGCGGGGAGGCACTGAAGCTTTCTTT.

This clone was picked up a small number of times. Other DNA sequences from this sample encode an identical CDR3 as well. The chain uses TRBV7-3 and TRBJ2-5, with TRBD2 matching over 7 bases. CDR1 is SGHTA and CDR2 is FQGTGA in the germline V gene. The CDR3 has 14 residues. Trimming removed 3 bases from V and 1 base from J; junction bases left unmatched: 2. CDR3 nucleotide sequence: TGTGCCAGCAGCTTCAGCGGGGTCCAAGAGACCCAGTACTTC. It is translated as CASSFSGVQETQYF.

In this sample, this clone turned up a few times. The gene calls are TRBV2 and TRBJ2-6; tentative D call: TRBD1 (6 bases). The CDR3 spans 16 residues. Trimming removed 4 bases at V and 2 bases at J, with 12 bases between. CDR1 and CDR2 (germline): SNHLY, FYNNEI. The CDR3 sequence is CASSAQGATGANVLTF. The CDR3 region has the DNA TGTGCCAGCAGTGCACAGGGAGCTACTGGGGCCAACGTCCTGACTTTC.

This clone appeared a single time. The CDR3 sequence: CASSTQGSAKNIQYF. CDR3 nucleotide sequence: TGTGCCAGTAGTACACAGGGTTCGGCCAAAAACATTCAGTACTTC. The rearrangement uses TRBV19 and TRBJ2-4; D perhaps matches TRBD1 (6 bases). From germline, CDR1 is LNHDA and CDR2 SQIVND (reference sequence). The CDR3 spans 15 residues. The germline V and J ends were trimmed by 4 bases and 1 base, with 11 bases remaining between them.

The V call is TRBV28, the J call TRBJ2-7; D is possibly TRBD2 (6 bases). In germline, CDR1 is MDHEN, CDR2 SYDVKM. The CDR3 extends over 15 amino acids. Trimming pared 5 bases from V and 3 bases from J, leaving 17 bases between. CDR3 in DNA: TGTGCCAGCAGTCCCAGGTCCCGGGACTTCTACGAGCAGTACTTC. Protein: CASSPRSRDFYEQYF.

This clone showed up just a few times. The gene calls are TRBV7-9 and TRBJ1-1; D not certain. CDR3 length equals 15 residues. Per the germline V gene, CDR1 is SEHNR and CDR2 is FQNEAQ (reference sequence). Trimming took off 1 base at V and 1 base at J, with 10 bases between the two ends. This CDR3 is CASSLGYSGNTEAFF. Written as DNA, the CDR3 is TGTGCCAGCAGCTTAGGCTATTCGGGGAACACTGAAGCTTTCTTT.

The chain uses TRBV7-3 and TRBJ2-3; 9 bases line up with TRBD2. Germline V gene data show CDR1 as SGHTA and CDR2 as FQGTGA. The CDR3 loop spans 17 amino acids. Unmatched junction bases numbered 8, after V lost 2 bases and J lost 2 bases. CDR3 DNA: TGTGCCAGCAGCTTAGCAGGTAGCGGGAGCCCCACAGATACGCAGTATTTT. Amino acids: CASSLAGSGSPTDTQYF.

The chain links TRBV18 to TRBJ2-3, with 12 positions matching TRBD2. The V and J ends lost 4 bases and 5 bases, in that order; junction bases with no gene match: 4. The CDR3 loop spans 15 amino acids. CDR1 and CDR2 (germline): KGHSH, LQKENI. The CDR3, as DNA: TGTGCCAGCTCACGGACTAGCGGGATGGGAGATACGCAGTATTTT. It yields the protein CASSRTSGMGDTQYF. Using reference TRBV18 and TRBJ2-3 for the parts outside the CDR3, the full variable domain is NAGVMQNPRHLVRRRGQEARLRCSPMKGHSHVYWYRQLPEEGLKFMVYLQKENIIDESGMPKERFSAEFPKEGPSILRIQQVVRGDSAAYFCASSRTSGMGDTQYFGPGTRLTVL.